These 2 T cell receptor beta chains were sequenced from one sample in a study of T cell repertoires in cytomegalovirus infection. TCRdb ran MiXCR on the reads and lists one entry per CDR3 protein. Here the sample spans 450,000 to 650,000 distinct CDR3 sequences, approximately 40% being singletons. Antigens for these TCRs are unknown. Specimen: cultured PBMCs, collected from culture after CMV antigen stimulation. The receptors were sampled from a human donor in good health (CMV status not recorded). Some clones in this sample may be carry-over from other donors' samples.

This clonotype has a handful of counts. V is TRBV5-1 and J is TRBJ1-1; D ambiguous. The CDR3 consists of 14 residues. V was clipped by 4 bases and J by 1 base, with 11 bases between them. The germline CDR1 and CDR2 sequences are SGHRS and YFSETQ. The CDR3 reads CASSPANRNTEAFF. CDR3 DNA: TGCGCCAGCAGCCCGGCAAACCGGAACACTGAAGCTTTCTTT. The whole variable domain, remainder taken from reference TRBV5-1 and TRBJ1-1, is KAGVTQTPRYLIKTRGQQVTLSCSPISGHRSVSWYQQTPGQGLQFLFEYFSETQRNKGNFPGRFSGRQFSNSRSEMNVSTLELGDSALYLCASSPANRNTEAFFGQGTRLTVV.

The CDR3 spells CASSPRTGGLVSGEQFF. The CDR3 coding sequence is TGTGCCAGCAGCCCTCGGACAGGGGGTTTAGTTTCTGGTGAGCAGTTCTTC. This chain links TRBV7-9 with TRBJ2-1, with 10 positions matching TRBD1. Germline lookup yields CDR1 SEHNR and CDR2 FQNEAQ (reference sequence). The CDR3 length is 17 residues. J lost 9 bases, V lost 5 bases, and 16 bases had no gene match.